Below are 28 T cell receptor beta chains sequenced from a single sample in a study of cytomegalovirus exposure and HLA in healthy donors. PCR involved 60 Vbeta and 13 Jbeta primers. Measured with immunoSEQ multiplex PCR; TCRdb has only the in-frame clones, and not every one. The sample comprises 150,000 to 200,000 clones, 79% of which are singletons, and around 4.3% rests with the top ten. Sequences were obtained from PBMCs. The origin of the receptors is a woman aged 25 to 45 in good health and CMV-seropositive.

The chain employs TRBV9 and TRBJ2-5, with TRBD2 matching 8 bases. Germline V CDR1 and CDR2: SGDLS, YYNGEE. The CDR3 runs to 15 residues. J gave up 2 bases and V 4 bases, and 7 bases lay outside the gene matches. CDR3 nucleotide sequence: TGTGCCAGCAGCACCTCTAGCGGGCGACAAGAGACCCAGTACTTC. Translated: CASSTSSGRQETQYF.

The chain carries TRBV7-2 and TRBJ1-6; 9 bases are shared with TRBD1. The V gene's germline CDR1 is SGHTA and CDR2 FQGNSA. This CDR3 contains 15 residues. J was trimmed by 7 bases and V by 4 bases; bases with no gene match: 5. CDR3 in DNA: TGTGCCAGCAGCTCCGGGACAGGGTTAAATTCACCCCTCCACTTT. Its protein product is CASSSGTGLNSPLHF. Looking up the rest from reference TRBV7-2 and TRBJ1-6 gives the full variable domain: GAGVSQSPSNKVTEKGKDVELRCDPISGHTALYWYRQSLGQGLEFLIYFQGNSAPDKSGLPSDRFSAERTGGSVSTLTIQRTQQEDSAVYLCASSSGTGLNSPLHFGNGTRLTVT.

The chain joins TRBV9 to TRBJ2-6; 10 nucleotides line up with TRBD1. This CDR3 is 18 amino acids long. The trim removed 3 bases at V and 0 bases at J, leaving 6 bases unmatched. CDR1 is SGDLS, CDR2 YYNGEE, per germline. DNA of the CDR3: TGTGCCAGCAGCGATCAGGACAGGGGGGCCTCTGGGGCCAACGTCCTGACTTTC. Protein product: CASSDQDRGASGANVLTF.

The rearrangement links TRBV11-3 to TRBJ2-2, with TRBD1 matching over 9 bases. Germline CDR1 and CDR2: SGHNT and YENEEA. V dropped 4 bases and J dropped 10; count of bases not matched to a gene: 19. The CDR3 sequence is 18 residues long. CDR3: CASSSRDRVAAVPEELFF. In nucleotides, the CDR3 is TGTGCCAGCAGCTCAAGGGACAGGGTGGCGGCGGTCCCCGAGGAGCTGTTTTTT.

A few counts support this clone. The chain links TRBV4-3 to TRBJ2-7; unclear D gene. Germline assignment: CDR1 LGHNA and CDR2 YSLEER. The CDR3 consists of 11 residues. V was clipped by 5 bases and J by 3 bases, with 5 bases between them. The CDR3, as DNA: TGCGCCAGCAGCAACGGCTACGAGCAGTACTTC. This sequence encodes CASSNGYEQYF.

This clone has a single count. The chain combines TRBV7-7 with TRBJ2-1; possibly TRBD1 for D (6 bases). V dropped 1 base and J dropped 5 bases, with 9 bases sitting between them. The CDR3 is made up of 14 amino acids. Germline CDR1 and CDR2: SSHAT and FNYEAQ (reference sequence). The CDR3 region is CASSLGQVDNEQFF. CDR3 bases: TGTGCCAGCAGCTTAGGACAGGTAGACAATGAGCAGTTCTTC.

The J gene is TRBJ2-5, the V gene TRBV29-1, with 7 bases lining up with TRBD1. The junction had 13 bases not matched to a gene; V was cut back by 7 bases and J by 2 bases. In germline, CDR1 is SQVTM, CDR2 ANQGSEA. There are 15 residues in the CDR3. The CDR3 nucleotides are TGCAGCGGTATAGGGACAGATTACGATCAAGAGACCCAGTACTTC. Translating gives CSGIGTDYDQETQYF.

The V gene is TRBV25-1, the J gene TRBJ1-6, with 11 nucleotides matching TRBD1. The length of the CDR3 is 15 residues. Germline V CDR1 and CDR2: MGHDK, SYGVNS. The junction had 6 bases not matched to a gene; V was cut back by 3 bases and J by 11 bases. The CDR3 protein is CASSDPGQGDPPLHF. In nucleotides, the CDR3 is TGTGCCAGCAGTGACCCGGGACAGGGGGATCCACCCCTCCACTTT.

The DNA of the CDR3 is TGTGCCAGCAGCTCAATGGCCAGAGGGTCTTACGAGCAGTACTTC. Translation: CASSSMARGSYEQYF. The V and J genes are TRBV13 and TRBJ2-7; perhaps TRBD2 as D (5 bases). Looked up from germline, CDR1 is PRHDT and CDR2 is FYEKMQ (reference sequence). Trimming pared 4 bases from V and 4 bases from J, leaving 17 bases between. CDR3 size: 15 residues.

The sample holds a few counts of this clone. The chain carries TRBV29-1 and TRBJ2-7; 7 nucleotides line up with TRBD1. Germline CDR1 is SQVTM and CDR2 is ANQGSEA. The CDR3 has 12 amino acids. V was clipped by 6 bases and J by 5 bases; unmatched bases: 7. The CDR3 DNA sequence: TGCAGCGTCGGACAGGTTGGTGACGAGCAGTACTTC. The encoded protein is CSVGQVGDEQYF.

The rearrangement links TRBV4-1 to TRBJ1-2; no definite D call. Trimming removed 2 bases from V and 5 bases from J, with 12 bases in between. This CDR3 comprises 14 residues. Per germline, CDR1 MGHRA and CDR2 YSYEKL. The CDR3 region has the DNA TGCGCCAGCAGCCAACGGGGTTCGGGGTATGGCTACACCTTC. The encoded protein is CASSQRGSGYGYTF.

This clone was counted once. The chain joins TRBV7-7 to TRBJ2-5, with D maybe TRBD1 (5 bases). From germline, CDR1 is SSHAT and CDR2 FNYEAQ (reference sequence). The CDR3 spans 13 residues. V lost 5 bases, J lost 3 bases, and 10 bases lay in between. CDR3 sequence reads: CASSPDIEETQYF. The CDR3 bases are TGTGCCAGCAGCCCGGACATAGAAGAGACCCAGTACTTC.

The J gene is TRBJ2-1, the V gene TRBV5-1, with a weak D call TRBD2 (5 bases). The CDR3 has 14 residues. V was trimmed by 4 bases and J by 7 bases, leaving 15 bases between them. Per the germline V gene, CDR1 is SGHRS and CDR2 is YFSETQ. CDR3 DNA: TGCGCCAGCAGCCAGAGTCAGGAGGTTAATGAGCAGTTCTTC. It specifies CASSQSQEVNEQFF.

The V and J genes are TRBV6-1 and TRBJ1-1, with D perhaps matching TRBD1 (5 bases). The CDR3 contains 15 residues. V was clipped by 10 bases and J by 6 bases, with 24 bases between them. From germline, CDR1 is MNHNS and CDR2 SASEGT. The CDR3 nucleotides are TGTGCCATCCCCCGCAGGGAGGATATGGGGGCTGAAGCTTTCTTT. This gives the protein CAIPRREDMGAEAFF.

The chain employs TRBV2 and TRBJ2-3; perhaps TRBD1 as D (6 bases). CDR1 and CDR2 from the germline V gene are SNHLY and FYNNEI. V was pared by 6 bases and J by 0 bases, with 13 bases between. This CDR3 contains 15 residues. DNA of the CDR3: TGTGCCAGCAGGCACAGGGATATTAGCACAGATACGCAGTATTTT. Translating it yields CASRHRDISTDTQYF.

The CDR3 bases are TGTGCCAGCAGCTTAGGGGGGACAACCTACGAGCAGTACTTC. Protein: CASSLGGTTYEQYF. The chain links TRBV13 to TRBJ2-7; maybe TRBD1 (6 bases). The ends were cut back, 0 bases at V and 2 bases at J, with 8 bases in the middle. The CDR3 loop spans 14 amino acids. The V gene's germline CDR1 is PRHDT and CDR2 FYEKMQ (reference sequence).

V gene TRBV5-4 combines with J gene TRBJ2-1; no clear D. V dropped 0 bases and J dropped 7 bases, with 14 bases sitting between them. Germline V lookup: CDR1 SGHNT, CDR2 YYREEE (reference sequence). This CDR3 comprises 15 residues. The CDR3 loop reads CASSLAGATRNEQFF. The CDR3 bases are TGTGCCAGCAGCTTGGCCGGAGCGACCAGAAATGAGCAGTTCTTC.

As DNA, the CDR3 is TGTGCCAGCAGTTTCGGACAGGGGGCGGCTGGAAACACCATATATTTT. Amino acids: CASSFGQGAAGNTIYF. This chain connects TRBV6-5 to TRBJ1-3; 11 bases fit TRBD1. CDR1 is MNHEY and CDR2 is SVGAGI in the germline V gene. The CDR3 loop spans 16 amino acids. Losses at the gene ends were 4 bases for V and 2 bases for J; bases not matched to a gene: 4.

The chain is built from TRBV19 and TRBJ1-2; 8 bases match TRBD1. The trim removed 5 bases at V and 7 bases at J, leaving 6 bases unmatched. Germline values: CDR1 LNHDA, CDR2 SQIVND (reference sequence). This CDR3 comprises 13 residues. In DNA, the CDR3 is TGTGCCAGTAGTGGGCAGGGGGCGAGTGGCTACACCTTC. Protein product: CASSGQGASGYTF.

The gene calls are TRBV11-2 and TRBJ1-1; 7 nucleotides match TRBD1. J lost 3 bases, V lost 3 bases, and 10 bases had no gene match. Looked up from germline, CDR1 is SGHAT and CDR2 is FQNNGV. CDR3 length: 16 residues. The CDR3 is CASSFRARQGYTEAFF. CDR3 nucleotides: TGTGCCAGCAGCTTCCGGGCCCGACAGGGCTACACTGAAGCTTTCTTT. The variable domain in full, completed from reference TRBV11-2 and TRBJ1-1, reads EAGVAQSPRYKIIEKRQSVAFWCNPISGHATLYWYQQILGQGPKLLIQFQNNGVVDDSQLPKDRFSAERLKGVDSTLKIQPAKLEDSAVYLCASSFRARQGYTEAFFGQGTRLTVV.

J is TRBJ2-7 and V is TRBV6-1, with TRBD1 matching over 8 bases. Germline V gene sequence: CDR1 MNHNS, CDR2 SASEGT. The trim removed 1 base at V and 3 bases at J, leaving 5 bases unmatched. The CDR3 runs to 15 residues. The CDR3 region has the DNA TGTGCCAGCAGTGAAGTGGGACAGGCGGACTACGAGCAGTACTTC. Protein product: CASSEVGQADYEQYF.

This clone was picked up a small number of times. This chain links TRBV6-6 with TRBJ2-3; maybe TRBD2 (6 bases). The V end lost 5 bases, the J end lost 2 bases, and 14 bases lay between the germline ends. Germline assignment: CDR1 MNHNY and CDR2 SVGAGI (reference sequence). The CDR3 extends over 15 amino acids. The CDR3 sequence: CASSPQPRDTDTQYF. CDR3 bases: TGTGCCAGCAGTCCCCAACCGCGGGACACAGATACGCAGTATTTT.

The rearrangement links TRBV11-3 to TRBJ1-4; the D gene is possibly TRBD1 (5 bases). The CDR3 consists of 13 residues. Trimming removed 5 bases at V and 8 bases at J, with 12 bases between. Germline V gene lookup returns CDR1 SGHNT and CDR2 YENEEA. The CDR3 sequence: CASSLDYREKLFF. The CDR3 DNA reads as TGTGCCAGCAGCCTCGATTACAGGGAAAAACTGTTTTTT. Full variable domain (outside the CDR3, taken from reference TRBV11-3 and TRBJ1-4): EAGVVQSPRYKIIEKKQPVAFWCNPISGHNTLYWYLQNLGQGPELLIRYENEEAVDDSQLPKDRFSAERLKGVDSTLKIQPAELGDSAVYLCASSLDYREKLFFGSGTQLSVL.

The rearrangement joins TRBV5-1 to TRBJ1-4; 8 nucleotides agree with TRBD1. The CDR3 runs to 17 residues. Germline CDR1 is SGHRS and CDR2 is YFSETQ. Germline trimming cut 0 bases from V and 5 bases from J; bases unmatched to any gene: 9. CDR3 region: CASSLGDRSLGNEKLFF. The CDR3 region has the DNA TGCGCCAGCAGCTTGGGGGACAGGTCCTTGGGAAATGAAAAACTGTTTTTT.

This CDR3 reads CASSLGLRSGRDTQYF. CDR3 bases: TGTGCCAGCAGCTTAGGTCTACGTAGCGGGAGAGATACGCAGTATTTT. V usage is TRBV11-2 and J usage is TRBJ2-3, with 9 bases identical to TRBD2. Germline lookup yields CDR1 SGHAT and CDR2 FQNNGV. Trimming cost V 1 base and J 5 bases; bases outside gene matches: 7. The CDR3 has 16 amino acids.

This clone was observed a single time. This chain's CDR3 is CASKTASLAGANEQFF. DNA of the CDR3: TGTGCCAGCAAAACAGCCTCCCTAGCGGGAGCCAATGAGCAGTTCTTC. The gene calls are TRBV7-2 and TRBJ2-1; 10 bases match TRBD2. Germline V gives CDR1 SGHTA, CDR2 FQGNSA. The CDR3 spans 16 residues. With 7 bases clipped from V and 6 bases from J, the junction kept 12 bases outside the gene matches.

This clone appeared a few times. This chain links TRBV5-6 with TRBJ1-1; D is unresolved. The CDR3 runs 16 residues. Per the germline V gene, CDR1 is SGHDT and CDR2 is YYEEEE. Between the trimmed V and J ends, which lost 0 bases and 0 bases, there was a span of 12 bases. This CDR3 is CASSLGAYSLNTEAFF. The DNA of the CDR3 is TGTGCCAGCAGCTTGGGGGCTTACAGCCTGAACACTGAAGCTTTCTTT.

The chain combines TRBV4-1 with TRBJ2-7, with 7 bases identical to TRBD1. The junction had 8 bases not matched to a gene; V was cut back by 0 bases and J by 6 bases. Germline assignment: CDR1 MGHRA and CDR2 YSYEKL. The length of the CDR3 is 15 residues. CDR3 protein: CASSQDDGQVSEQYF. The CDR3 region has the DNA TGCGCCAGCAGCCAAGATGATGGACAGGTCTCCGAGCAGTACTTC.